This entry features one T cell receptor (beta chain) sequence. This sample was included in a study of immune heterogeneity within non-small cell lung tumors. Amplification of the TCR beta CDR3 was achieved through multiplex PCR with 32 V and 13 J primers. TCRdb analysed the multiplex PCR reads with MiXCR anew, one entry per CDR3 protein. The sample records fewer than 2,000 distinct CDR3 sequences, around 45% being singletons. Trimming took off 0 bases at V and 7 bases at J, with 19 bases between the two ends. This CDR3 is built from 17 residues. Per the germline V gene, CDR1 is SGHRS and CDR2 is YFSETQ. Each sample used roughly 600 ng of genomic DNA from bulk tumor tissue. Several biopsies were collected from each primary tumor during surgery. They were spaced as far apart as possible within the tumor mass. Those enrolled were patients newly diagnosed with untreated non-small cell lung cancer and undergoing curative surgery.

The V call is TRBV5-1, the J call TRBJ1-4; TRBD1 might be the D (6 bases). Sequencing was performed on lung tumor tissue. The TCR originated in a man in his sixties with non-small cell lung cancer. CDR3 nucleotides: TGCGCCAGCAGCTTGGCCGGTGGGGGGGGCGTTTTTGAAAAACTGTTTTTT. Translation gives CASSLAGGGGVFEKLFF.